This T cell receptor beta chain was obtained from a study of T-cell memory formation after mild COVID-19. About the research overall: Largely, the TCR clusters proved donor specific. Regarding the study as a whole: Chiefly within CM and EM were the contracting CD4+ clones; CD8+ ones were within EMRA. Nothing showed for sure that second-wave clones peaking on day 37 were SARS-CoV-2 specific.

TCRdb called the 5' RACE reads again in MiXCR, with one record for every CDR3 protein. Here the sample spans 150,000 to 200,000 distinct CDR3 sequences, more than 15% being singletons. This clonotype was counted a few times. Its antigen is unidentified. The V gene's germline CDR1 is SNHLY and CDR2 FYNNEI. V shed 6 bases and J 1 base; nucleotides not matched to a gene: 16. This CDR3 region has 18 residues. The receptor's source is an adult woman who had mild COVID-19 (a few samples of this study predate the infection). Cell type and time point are not known. The specimen was PBMCs or a T cell subset sorted from them (not recorded which). The chain uses TRBV2 and TRBJ2-5; TRBD1 matches at 8 bases. The chain's CDR3 is CASRDLTKTGATQETQYF. Written as DNA, the CDR3 is TGTGCCAGCAGGGACTTAACTAAGACAGGGGCAACCCAAGAGACCCAGTACTTC.